A single sample gave rise to the 20 T cell receptor beta chains below, sequenced in a study of T cells in Graves' hyperthyroidism and ophthalmopathy. Regions amplified from RNA transcripts were the TCR beta CDR3 regions. TCR CDR3 regions were first amplified by RT-PCR with HTBI primers. In TCRdb, the multiplex PCR reads were re-called with MiXCR into one record per CDR3 protein. Of under 800,000 distinct CDR3 sequences detected, approximately 14% appear once; the ten largest clones hold about a tenth. The sequencing sample was made of blood. These receptors were taken from a woman aged 18 to 35 with Graves' hyperthyroidism.

This clonotype was seen many times. The rearrangement uses TRBV11-2 and TRBJ1-1; possible D gene TRBD1, 5 bases. Trimming took off 7 bases at V and 3 bases at J, with 12 bases between the two ends. Germline V gives CDR1 SGHAT, CDR2 FQNNGV. The CDR3 runs to 13 residues. The CDR3 sequence: CASNQGLYTEAFF. The DNA of the CDR3 is TGTGCCAGCAACCAGGGTCTGTACACTGAAGCTTTCTTT.

This clonotype occurred many times. The genes are TRBV18 and TRBJ2-7, with a weak D call TRBD2 (5 bases). V lost 3 bases and J lost 3, with 18 bases in between. Germline V CDR1 and CDR2: KGHSH, LQKENI. The CDR3 covers 16 residues. Written as DNA, the CDR3 is TGTGCCAGCTCACCGAATCTTGGCGTGGGAGACTACGAGCAGTACTTC. Translated: CASSPNLGVGDYEQYF.

This clonotype was recorded at least ten times. The CDR3 region has the DNA TGTGCCAGCAGCCTGAGGGGGACTACCACTTTGGGGGAGCAGTACTTC. Encoded protein: CASSLRGTTTLGEQYF. The genes are TRBV2 and TRBJ2-7; D is perhaps TRBD2 (7 bases). From germline, CDR1 is SNHLY and CDR2 FYNNEI. The CDR3 has 16 amino acids. The V gene lost 6 bases and the J gene lost 7 bases, with 25 bases spanning the gap.

This clonotype was observed at least ten times. The J gene is TRBJ1-2, the V gene TRBV6-1; no definite D call. The germline CDR1 and CDR2 sequences are MNHNS and SASEGT. Deletions cut 3 bases from V and 8 bases from J, with 13 bases between. The CDR3 is 13 amino acids. Here the CDR3 reads CASSDFGPEGYTF. The CDR3 nucleotides are TGTGCCAGCAGTGATTTCGGTCCCGAGGGCTACACCTTC.

There are many counts of this clonotype. This chain uses TRBV6-1 with TRBJ2-7; tentatively, D is TRBD2 (6 bases). The V and J ends lost 3 bases and 6 bases respectively, with 18 bases between them. In germline, CDR1 is MNHNS, CDR2 SASEGT. This CDR3 is built from 15 residues. CDR3 sequence: CASSDLGGGRLEQYF. CDR3 DNA: TGTGCCAGCAGTGACCTCGGGGGAGGCCGGCTCGAGCAGTACTTC.

This chain joins TRBV5-1 and TRBJ2-1; 10 bases map to TRBD2. V shed 4 bases, J shed 9 bases, and the junction held 13 bases outside the gene matches. The CDR3 loop spans 16 amino acids. Germline V CDR1 and CDR2: SGHRS, YFSETQ. CDR3 DNA sequence: TGCGCCAGCAGCCCCGCCGGGGCTAGCGGGAGCGGTGAGCAGTTCTTC. Translation: CASSPAGASGSGEQFF.

V gene TRBV30 combines with J gene TRBJ1-5, with unresolved D. CDR3 length: 13 amino acids. V dropped 1 base and J dropped 8 bases, with 12 bases sitting between them. Germline loops: CDR1 GTSNPN, CDR2 SVGIG (reference sequence). CDR3 in amino acids: CAWSAPLREPQHF. Here the CDR3 DNA reads TGTGCCTGGAGTGCCCCCTTGAGAGAGCCCCAGCATTTT.

This chain joins TRBV27 and TRBJ2-3; the match to TRBD2 covers 15 bases. Germline V gene data show CDR1 as MNHEY and CDR2 as SMNVEV (reference sequence). The CDR3 has 19 residues. Unmatched junction bases numbered 10, after V lost 1 base and J lost 5 bases. The DNA of the CDR3 is TGTGCCAGCAGTTTATTCGCAGGGACTAGCGGGAGGATCGGAGATACGCAGTATTTT. Its translation is CASSLFAGTSGRIGDTQYF.

The rearrangement links TRBV29-1 to TRBJ2-2, with 10 bases aligning to TRBD2. This CDR3 is 14 amino acids long. CDR1 and CDR2 from the germline V gene are SQVTM and ANQGSEA. V trimming: 7 bases; J trimming: 4 bases; junction bases outside the gene matches: 6. The CDR3 bases are TGCAGCGCTTCTAGCGGGAGAAGCACCGGGGAGCTGTTTTTT. Its protein is CSASSGRSTGELFF.

The V and J genes are TRBV6-1 and TRBJ1-5; D is possibly TRBD1 (6 bases). Germline loops: CDR1 MNHNS, CDR2 SASEGT. This CDR3 has 15 amino acids. V was pared by 5 bases and J by 3 bases, with 14 bases between. The CDR3 here is CASSPQRGYNQPQHF. The DNA of the CDR3 is TGTGCCAGCAGTCCCCAGAGGGGGTACAATCAGCCCCAGCATTTT.

This clonotype was observed at least ten times. The CDR3 nucleotides are TGTGCCAGCAGCCCGGGTTTCGGGACAATAGGGGAGTATCAGCCCCAGCATTTT. This translates into CASSPGFGTIGEYQPQHF. The rearrangement uses TRBV28 and TRBJ1-5; possibly TRBD1 for D (6 bases). Germline values: CDR1 MDHEN, CDR2 SYDVKM. V lost 6 bases and J 5 bases, leaving 26 bases between the germline ends. The CDR3 contains 18 residues.

This clonotype was counted a few times. As DNA, the CDR3 is TGCGCCAGCAGCTTACTCGAAAAAGGATCCACCGGGGAGCTGTTTTTT. This gives the protein CASSLLEKGSTGELFF. J is TRBJ2-2 and V is TRBV5-1; no firm D call. Per the germline V gene, CDR1 is SGHRS and CDR2 is YFSETQ. V dropped 2 bases and J dropped 4 bases, with 15 bases sitting between them. This CDR3 contains 16 residues.

This chain links TRBV14 with TRBJ1-2, with TRBD1 matching 7 bases. The trim removed 4 bases at V and 0 bases at J, leaving 14 bases unmatched. Germline V CDR1 and CDR2: SGHDN, FVKESK. This CDR3 is built from 18 residues. DNA for the CDR3: TGTGCCAGCAGCCCCCTCAGGGGACAGACCACTTCTAACTATGGCTACACCTTC. It codes for CASSPLRGQTTSNYGYTF.

V usage is TRBV4-2 and J usage is TRBJ2-7; D remains unclear. The germline V gene encodes CDR1 LGHNA and CDR2 YNFKEQ. Trimming took off 4 bases at V and 3 bases at J, with 13 bases between the two ends. The CDR3 runs 14 residues. CDR3 coding DNA: TGTGCCAGCAGCCCCCGACCCTTACACTACGAGCAGTACTTC. This sequence encodes CASSPRPLHYEQYF.

There are a few counts of this clonotype. V gene TRBV7-2 combines with J gene TRBJ2-4; 7 bases line up with TRBD2. Germline lookup yields CDR1 SGHTA and CDR2 FQGNSA. This CDR3 is 16 amino acids long. The V gene end was trimmed by 5 bases and the J gene end by 0 bases; junction bases not matched to a gene: 7. CDR3 in DNA: TGTGCCAGCAGCCCCCCCAGCGGGGTAGCCAAAAACATTCAGTACTTC. The encoded protein is CASSPPSGVAKNIQYF.

In this sample, this clonotype turned up many times. The rearrangement links TRBV7-8 to TRBJ1-5; TRBD1 is a possible D gene (5 bases). Germline CDR1 SGHVS, CDR2 FQNEAQ. V lost 5 bases to trimming and J lost 2 bases, with 13 bases between them. The CDR3 runs to 15 residues. The CDR3 loop reads CASSPTRGGNQPQHF. The CDR3 bases are TGTGCCAGCAGCCCTACACGGGGGGGCAATCAGCCCCAGCATTTT.

This clonotype was detected ten times or more. The genes are TRBV11-3 and TRBJ1-1; D unresolved. The V end lost 2 bases, the J end lost 0 bases, and 7 bases lay between the germline ends. The CDR3 has 14 amino acids. Germline V gives CDR1 SGHNT, CDR2 YENEEA. CDR3 residues: CASSLRRVNTEAFF. In nucleotides, the CDR3 is TGTGCCAGCAGCTTAAGACGGGTGAACACTGAAGCTTTCTTT.

The table lists this clonotype with many counts. The chain recombines TRBV7-9 with TRBJ2-7, with 9 bases aligning to TRBD2. Germline values: CDR1 SEHNR, CDR2 FQNEAQ (reference sequence). This CDR3 region has 14 residues. After removal of 3 bases from V and 7 bases from J, the junction contained 7 bases not matched to a gene. The CDR3 here is CASSFTSGPREQYF. CDR3 bases: TGTGCCAGCAGCTTCACTAGCGGGCCCCGGGAGCAGTACTTC.

This clonotype was found many times. The CDR3 here is CASSYLTGRTSYGYTF. In DNA form, the CDR3 reads TGTGCCAGCAGTTACCTAACCGGACGGACCTCCTATGGCTACACCTTC. The rearrangement joins TRBV6-2 or TRBV6-3 to TRBJ1-2; unclear D gene. This CDR3 contains 16 residues. V lost 2 bases to trimming and J lost 4 bases, with 17 bases between them. CDR1 is MNHEY, CDR2 SVGEGT, per germline.

This clonotype was observed at least ten times. The rearrangement joins TRBV6-6 to TRBJ2-1; 7 positions agree with TRBD1. Germline CDR1 MNHNY, CDR2 SVGAGI (reference sequence). CDR3 length: 18 amino acids. The V gene end was trimmed by 0 bases and the J gene end by 6 bases; junction bases not matched to a gene: 14. The CDR3 region has the DNA TGTGCCAGCAGTTACTCGATGTCTTGGACAGGAGATACCAATGAGCAGTTCTTC. It yields the protein CASSYSMSWTGDTNEQFF.